A single T cell receptor beta chain is shown here with its context. CDR3 length equals 14 residues. The germline CDR1 and CDR2 sequences are LGHDT and YNNKEL (reference sequence). With 4 bases removed from V and 3 bases from J, the gap between germline ends came to 10 bases. The data belong to a study of blood T cell repertoires in COVID-19. TCRdb's copy holds only in-frame clones and misses some; the assay was immunoSEQ multiplex PCR. The sample holds some 190,000 clones, under 85% seen once. J is TRBJ1-5 and V is TRBV3-1 (or the pseudogene TRBV3-2); perhaps TRBD1 as D (6 bases). Sequencing used peripheral blood. This sequence originates from an elderly man with COVID-19, enrolled during active disease. CDR3 sequence: CASSPGQNNQPQHF. The CDR3 DNA sequence: TGTGCCAGCAGCCCCGGACAGAACAATCAGCCCCAGCATTTT.